Each of the 20 T cell receptor beta chains below was sequenced from the same sample in a study of cytomegalovirus exposure and HLA in healthy donors. Profiling relied on immunoSEQ multiplex PCR, and the TCRdb table lists in-frame clones only, not all of them. The sample gives about 190,000 clones, roughly 83% of which show up once; more than 1.1% is in the top ten. Material for sequencing was PBMCs. These receptors came from a woman in her late teens or twenties in good health and CMV-seronegative.

This chain joins TRBV29-1 and TRBJ2-5, with 7 bases aligning to TRBD1. The V and J ends lost 8 bases and 11 bases, in that order; junction bases with no gene match: 11. Germline lookup yields CDR1 SQVTM and CDR2 ANQGSEA. CDR3 length: 11 residues. CDR3 coding DNA: TGCAGCACTACTAACGGGACAGTACAGTACTTC. Translated: CSTTNGTVQYF.

V and J are TRBV10-1 and TRBJ1-1; D is perhaps TRBD1 (6 bases). Deletions cut 2 bases from V and 4 bases from J, with 14 bases between. Germline lookup yields CDR1 WNHNN and CDR2 SYGVQD (reference sequence). The CDR3 is 15 amino acids. For the CDR3, the DNA is TGCGCCAGCAGTGAGACCACGACAGGAAGCACTGAAGCTTTCTTT. Translation: CASSETTTGSTEAFF.

This clone appeared a few times. V and J are TRBV7-9 and TRBJ1-2, with TRBD1 matching over 8 bases. Trimming cost V 5 bases and J 5 bases; bases outside gene matches: 10. CDR1 SEHNR and CDR2 FQNEAQ come from the germline V gene (reference sequence). The length of the CDR3 is 15 residues. CDR3 sequence (DNA): TGTGCCAGCAGCCACACCTACAGGGGGGCGTATGGCTACACCTTC. Translated, it gives CASSHTYRGAYGYTF. Full variable domain (rest looked up from reference TRBV7-9 and TRBJ1-2): DTGVSQNPRHKITKRGQNVTFRCDPISEHNRLYWYRQTLGQGPEFLTYFQNEAQLEKSRLLSDRFSAERPKGSFSTLEIQRTEQGDSAMYLCASSHTYRGAYGYTFGSGTRLTVV.

The chain uses TRBV7-2 and TRBJ1-3; tentative D call: TRBD1 (6 bases). Germline V gene sequence: CDR1 SGHTA, CDR2 FQGNSA. This CDR3 has 15 residues. V was pared by 7 bases and J by 0 bases, with 13 bases between. The CDR3 nucleotides read TGTGCCAGCACCTCAGGGGTCTTCTCTGGAAACACCATATATTTT. Its protein product is CASTSGVFSGNTIYF.

The chain recombines TRBV29-1 with TRBJ1-1, with D uncertain. This CDR3 comprises 11 residues. Germline V CDR1 and CDR2: SQVTM, ANQGSEA. V lost 4 bases and J lost 10, with 13 bases in between. In DNA, the CDR3 is TGCAGCGTTGTACGGGATTTTGGAGCTTTCTTT. Its protein product is CSVVRDFGAFF.

The CDR3 nucleotides read TGCAGCGTTGTTTTCTCGACGTCTAGCTCCTACGAGCAGTACTTC. Translated, it gives CSVVFSTSSSYEQYF. This chain links TRBV29-1 with TRBJ2-7, with D unclear. The CDR3 totals 15 residues. Trimming took off 4 bases at V and 0 bases at J, with 16 bases between the two ends. Germline V gene lookup returns CDR1 SQVTM and CDR2 ANQGSEA.

V is TRBV19 and J is TRBJ1-2, with 10 bases aligning to TRBD1. The CDR3 has 15 amino acids. Trimming at V came to 5 bases and at J to 7 bases, leaving 10 bases not matched to a gene. Germline V CDR1 and CDR2: LNHDA, SQIVND (reference sequence). CDR3 nucleotide sequence: TGTGCCAGTAGTCTCGATCCGGGACAGGGGCTTGGCTACACCTTC. Its translation: CASSLDPGQGLGYTF.

This clone was counted a few times. This chain connects TRBV5-4 to TRBJ1-2; D unresolved. CDR3 length: 12 residues. The V end lost 2 bases, the J end lost 4 bases, and 6 bases lay between the germline ends. The germline V gene encodes CDR1 SGHNT and CDR2 YYREEE (reference sequence). CDR3 residues: CASSLQLYGYTF. CDR3 nucleotide sequence: TGTGCCAGCAGCTTACAGCTCTATGGCTACACCTTC.

The chain links TRBV29-1 to TRBJ2-1; 12 nucleotides agree with TRBD2. The junction had 10 bases not matched to a gene; V was cut back by 5 bases and J by 8 bases. The CDR3 length is 15 residues. The germline gives CDR1 SQVTM, CDR2 ANQGSEA. CDR3 protein: CSVPNRTSGIYEQFF. The CDR3 DNA is TGCAGCGTTCCTAATAGGACTAGCGGGATCTATGAGCAGTTCTTC.

The V and J genes are TRBV5-1 and TRBJ2-5; D not certain. Looked up from germline, CDR1 is SGHRS and CDR2 is YFSETQ. V lost 4 bases and J lost 0, with 7 bases in between. There are 13 residues in the CDR3. The CDR3 spells CASSPNYQETQYF. In nucleotides, the CDR3 is TGCGCCAGCAGCCCTAATTACCAAGAGACCCAGTACTTC.

In its sample, this clone was seen a few times. This sample also contains other DNA sequences that code for the same CDR3. The chain recombines TRBV18 with TRBJ1-2, with D perhaps matching TRBD1 (6 bases). The CDR3 extends over 13 amino acids. Per germline, CDR1 KGHSH and CDR2 LQKENI. V lost 6 bases and J lost 2, with 10 bases in between. CDR3 amino acids: CASSPDRNYGYTF. The CDR3 region has the DNA TGTGCCAGCTCCCCCGACAGGAACTATGGCTACACCTTC.

The CDR3 loop reads CASSLVGDSYEQYF. DNA of the CDR3: TGTGCCAGCAGCTTGGTCGGGGACTCCTACGAGCAGTACTTC. This chain links TRBV5-4 with TRBJ2-7, with a weak D call TRBD2 (5 bases). V dropped 0 bases and J dropped 0 bases, with 7 bases sitting between them. CDR1 and CDR2 (germline): SGHNT, YYREEE (reference sequence). The CDR3 totals 14 residues.

V usage is TRBV7-6 and J usage is TRBJ2-2; D not certain. Germline assignment: CDR1 SGHVS and CDR2 FNYEAQ. There are 15 residues in the CDR3. Trimming pared 2 bases from V and 2 bases from J, leaving 9 bases between. CDR3 in DNA: TGTGCCAGCAGCTTACGTGAGCCTAACACCGGGGAGCTGTTTTTT. Amino acids: CASSLREPNTGELFF.

This sequence joins TRBV5-1 and TRBJ2-2; 11 bases map to TRBD2. The trim removed 4 bases at V and 0 bases at J, leaving 11 bases unmatched. In germline, CDR1 is SGHRS, CDR2 YFSETQ. The CDR3 consists of 19 residues. The CDR3 region is CASSQLGTSGITNTGELFF. Written as DNA, the CDR3 is TGCGCCAGCAGCCAACTTGGGACTAGCGGAATAACGAACACCGGGGAGCTGTTTTTT.

The J gene is TRBJ2-7, the V gene TRBV5-4; 9 bases are a match to TRBD2. CDR3 size: 16 residues. With 0 bases clipped from V and 2 bases from J, the junction kept 6 bases outside the gene matches. From germline, CDR1 is SGHNT and CDR2 YYREEE (reference sequence). In DNA, the CDR3 is TGTGCCAGCAGCTTGGCTAGCGGGGTCCTCCCCTACGAGCAGTACTTC. This codes for CASSLASGVLPYEQYF.

The V gene is TRBV7-9, the J gene TRBJ1-2; TRBD1 matches at 8 bases. V gave up 0 bases and J gave up 0 bases; unmatched junction bases: 3. The CDR3 is made up of 16 amino acids. Per germline, CDR1 SEHNR and CDR2 FQNEAQ (reference sequence). CDR3 region: CASSLAGQGSNYGYTF. CDR3 sequence (DNA): TGTGCCAGCAGCTTAGCAGGACAGGGATCTAACTATGGCTACACCTTC. The whole variable domain, remainder taken from reference TRBV7-9 and TRBJ1-2, is DTGVSQNPRHKITKRGQNVTFRCDPISEHNRLYWYRQTLGQGPEFLTYFQNEAQLEKSRLLSDRFSAERPKGSFSTLEIQRTEQGDSAMYLCASSLAGQGSNYGYTFGSGTRLTVV.

The chain uses TRBV7-2 and TRBJ1-2; TRBD1 is a possible D gene (5 bases). Trimming pared 5 bases from V and 1 base from J, leaving 14 bases between. The CDR3 extends over 15 amino acids. Germline lookup yields CDR1 SGHTA and CDR2 FQGNSA. The CDR3: CASSRTLDSNYGYTF. In nucleotides, the CDR3 is TGTGCCAGCAGCCGAACTTTAGACAGTAACTATGGCTACACCTTC.

This clone was observed once. The chain links TRBV11-2 to TRBJ2-3; 9 positions agree with TRBD2. This CDR3 is built from 14 residues. J gave up 4 bases and V 4 bases, and 3 bases lay outside the gene matches. CDR1 and CDR2 from the germline V gene are SGHAT and FQNNGV. The CDR3 coding sequence is TGTGCCAGCAGCTACCGACTAGCGGCAGATACGCAGTATTTT. This sequence encodes CASSYRLAADTQYF.

This chain uses TRBV27 with TRBJ1-6; D gene unclear. Trimming cost V 2 bases and J 2 bases, with 4 bases left between them. Germline lookup yields CDR1 MNHEY and CDR2 SMNVEV (reference sequence). This CDR3 comprises 14 residues. The CDR3 region is CASSLGPYNSPLHF. The CDR3 bases are TGTGCCAGCAGTTTAGGCCCCTATAATTCACCCCTCCACTTT.

The V gene is TRBV7-3, the J gene TRBJ1-2; 7 bases are shared with TRBD1. V lost 1 base and J lost 4; bases outside the gene matches: 6. CDR1 is SGHTA, CDR2 FQGTGA, per germline. The CDR3 extends over 15 amino acids. CDR3 residues: CASSLKGGIGYGYTF. The CDR3 DNA sequence: TGTGCCAGCAGCTTAAAAGGGGGCATTGGCTATGGCTACACCTTC.